This TCR beta chain was captured in a study of blood T cell repertoires in COVID-19. Study-wide background: Collection of acute and convalescent COVID-19 samples took place in the United States, Italy and Spain. Sources were T cells, B-cell-depleted T cells, or PBMCs; the material itself was cDNA or gDNA.

Per the original methods: Amplification of reference gene primers was used by the study to estimate nucleated cell counts. TCRdb keeps only in-frame clones here, not all; method: immunoSEQ multiplex PCR. That table is the source of V, J and clone size, and D and trimming were worked out from the DNA. Here the sample spans tens of thousands of clones, about 90% being singletons. The V segment lost 0 bases and the J segment 3 bases; nucleotides outside the gene matches: 6. CDR3 length: 16 amino acids. Germline V gene lookup returns CDR1 SGHDT and CDR2 YYEEEE. This receptor was taken from a man aged 45-65 years with acute or convalescent COVID-19. The sample consisted of peripheral blood. V usage is TRBV5-6 and J usage is TRBJ2-5; 9 bases fit TRBD2. The CDR3 here is CASSLGGLAEKETQYF. CDR3 sequence (DNA): TGTGCCAGCAGCTTGGGGGGACTAGCAGAAAAAGAGACCCAGTACTTC. Filled out from reference TRBV5-6 and TRBJ2-5, the complete variable domain reads DAGVTQSPTHLIKTRGQQVTLRCSPKSGHDTVSWYQQALGQGPQFIFQYYEEEERQRGNFPDRFSGHQFPNYSSELNVNALLLGDSALYLCASSLGGLAEKETQYFGPGTRLLVL.